This T cell receptor (beta chain) is from a study of OX40 agonist ivuxolimab in advanced cancers. Overall study: Ivuxolimab was delivered to patients intravenously every 2 weeks at doses spanning 0.01 to 10 mg/kg.

Measured with immunoSEQ multiplex PCR; TCRdb has only the in-frame clones, and not every one. This sample has approximately 31,000 clones, with over 60% found just once. The CDR3 is made up of 16 amino acids. Germline V gives CDR1 SGHNT, CDR2 YYREEE (reference sequence). V was clipped by 4 bases and J by 2 bases; unmatched bases: 4. In the case of this clone: Its antigen is still unknown.

Notes on the study in general: In CD8+ T cells, expanded clones were on average more numerous than in CD4+. At doses 0.1 to 3.0 mg/kg, CD4+ and CD8+ clones expanded.

The source of this sequence is an adult with an advanced solid tumor such as melanoma, head and neck, liver or kidney cancer. Here the sequenced sample was CD4+ or CD8+ T cells sorted from blood, taken in a trial of the OX40 agonist ivuxolimab. The J gene is TRBJ2-1, the V gene TRBV5-4, with 12 bases that match TRBD2. The CDR3 loop reads CASSLTSGGPYNEQFF. For the CDR3, the DNA is TGTGCCAGCAGCCTCACTAGCGGGGGGCCCTACAATGAGCAGTTCTTC.